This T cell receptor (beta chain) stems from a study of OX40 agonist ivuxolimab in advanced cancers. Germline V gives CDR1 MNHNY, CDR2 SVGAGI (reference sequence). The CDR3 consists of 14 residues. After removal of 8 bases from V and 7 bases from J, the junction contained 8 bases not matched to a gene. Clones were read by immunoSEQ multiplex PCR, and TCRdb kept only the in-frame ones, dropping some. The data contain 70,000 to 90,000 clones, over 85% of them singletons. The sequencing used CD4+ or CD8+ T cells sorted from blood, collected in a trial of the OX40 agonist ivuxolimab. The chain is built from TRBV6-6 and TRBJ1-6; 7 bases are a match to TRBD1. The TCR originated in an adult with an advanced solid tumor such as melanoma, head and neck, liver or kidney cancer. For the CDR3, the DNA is TGTGCCAGCGGAAGTACAGGGGAAAATTCACCCCTCCACTTT. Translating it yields CASGSTGENSPLHF.